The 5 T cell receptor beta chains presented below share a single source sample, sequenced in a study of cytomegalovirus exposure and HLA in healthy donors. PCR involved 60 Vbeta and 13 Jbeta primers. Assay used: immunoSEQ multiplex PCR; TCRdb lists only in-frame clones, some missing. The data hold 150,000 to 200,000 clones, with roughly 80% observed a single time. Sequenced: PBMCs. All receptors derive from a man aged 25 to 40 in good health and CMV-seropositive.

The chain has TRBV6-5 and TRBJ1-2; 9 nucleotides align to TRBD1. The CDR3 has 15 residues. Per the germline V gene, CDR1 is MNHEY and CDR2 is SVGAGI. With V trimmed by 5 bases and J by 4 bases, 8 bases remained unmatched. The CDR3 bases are TGTGCCAGCAGTCCTTACAGGGGGCATGGCTATGGCTACACCTTC. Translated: CASSPYRGHGYGYTF.

CDR3 amino acids: CASSPLSGTGELFF. CDR3 nucleotide sequence: TGTGCCAGCTCACCTTTATCAGGGACCGGGGAGCTGTTTTTT. The chain is built from TRBV18 and TRBJ2-2; tentative D call: TRBD1 (5 bases). V gave up 3 bases and J gave up 5 bases, with 10 bases separating them. This CDR3 comprises 14 residues. Germline-derived CDR1 and CDR2 are KGHSH and LQKENI.

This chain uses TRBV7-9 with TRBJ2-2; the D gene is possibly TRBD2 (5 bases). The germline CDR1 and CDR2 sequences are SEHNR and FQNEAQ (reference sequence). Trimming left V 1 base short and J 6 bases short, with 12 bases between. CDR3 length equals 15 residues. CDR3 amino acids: CASSLEVGVPGELFF. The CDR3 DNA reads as TGTGCCAGCAGCTTAGAGGTGGGAGTCCCCGGGGAGCTGTTTTTT.

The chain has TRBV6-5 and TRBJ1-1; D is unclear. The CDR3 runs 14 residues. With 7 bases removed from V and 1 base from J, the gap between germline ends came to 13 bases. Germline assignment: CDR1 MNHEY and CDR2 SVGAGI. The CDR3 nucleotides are TGTGCCAGCACCAAAACCTTCGGGAACACTGAAGCTTTCTTT. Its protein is CASTKTFGNTEAFF.

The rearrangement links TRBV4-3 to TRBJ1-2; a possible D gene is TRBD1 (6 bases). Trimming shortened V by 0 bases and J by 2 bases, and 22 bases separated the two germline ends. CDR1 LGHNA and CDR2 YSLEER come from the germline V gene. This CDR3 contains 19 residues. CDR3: CASSQDRGQSLSTNYGYTF. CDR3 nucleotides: TGCGCCAGCAGCCAAGATCGAGGACAGAGTCTAAGTACCAACTATGGCTACACCTTC.